The source of this TCR beta chain is a study of cytotoxic CD8 clonotypes in ibrutinib-treated CLL. As for the study in general: An average of 255,043 productive templates and around 100,000 productive rearrangements was obtained per sample.

The protocol was immunoSEQ multiplex PCR, while the TCRdb copy is restricted to in-frame clones and leaves out a portion. The data show more than 110,000 clones, 80% seen once. General study results and limits: Public clonotypes, rarely seen, contracted or held steady on treatment.

There are 15 residues in the CDR3. Germline trimming cut 4 bases from V and 7 bases from J; bases unmatched to any gene: 10. The V gene's germline CDR1 is SNHLY and CDR2 FYNNEI. Frozen PBMC stocks contributed around 1.9 micrograms of genomic DNA to the TCR beta libraries. Regarding this clone: Its cognate antigen is unknown.

The source is a human donor with chronic lymphocytic leukemia. This chain connects TRBV2 to TRBJ2-1; 7 positions agree with TRBD2. The sample was PBMCs, taken after 36 months of ibrutinib treatment. The CDR3 loop reads CASSGNSGTGNEQFF. The CDR3 bases are TGTGCCAGCAGTGGGAACAGCGGGACGGGGAATGAGCAGTTCTTC.